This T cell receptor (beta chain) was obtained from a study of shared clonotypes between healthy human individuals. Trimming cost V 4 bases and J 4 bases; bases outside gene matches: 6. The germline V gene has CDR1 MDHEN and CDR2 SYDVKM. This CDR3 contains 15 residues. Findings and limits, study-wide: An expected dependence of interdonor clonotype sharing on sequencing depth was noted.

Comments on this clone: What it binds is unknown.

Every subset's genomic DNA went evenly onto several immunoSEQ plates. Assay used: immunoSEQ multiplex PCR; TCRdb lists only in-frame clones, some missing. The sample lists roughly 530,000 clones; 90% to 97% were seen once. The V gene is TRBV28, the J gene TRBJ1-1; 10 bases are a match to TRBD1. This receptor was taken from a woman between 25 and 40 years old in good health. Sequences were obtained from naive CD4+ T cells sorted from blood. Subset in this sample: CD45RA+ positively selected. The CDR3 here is CASSSLWTGGTEAFF. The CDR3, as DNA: TGTGCCAGCAGTTCCCTATGGACAGGGGGCACTGAAGCTTTCTTT.